The 8 T cell receptor beta chains presented below share a single source sample, sequenced in a study of T cell responses to AZD1222 COVID-19 vaccine. This table comes from immunoSEQ multiplex PCR, and its TCRdb copy is limited to in-frame clones, with some not included. The table lists 150,000 to 200,000 clones, approximately 93% of them singletons, with 3% to 5% in the top ten. Source: peripheral blood, taken on day 0 of AZD1222 vaccination. The receptors were gathered from an adult in good health.

The CDR3 DNA follows: TGTGCCAGCCTGCGAGGGGGGGCAGGGCTTAATCAGCCCCAGCATTTT. Its protein product is CASLRGGAGLNQPQHF. This chain connects TRBV28 to TRBJ1-5; a weak D match, TRBD1 (6 bases). V was trimmed by 8 bases and J by 4 bases, leaving 21 bases between them. In germline, CDR1 is MDHEN, CDR2 SYDVKM. This CDR3 has 16 amino acids.

The chain carries TRBV9 and TRBJ1-3, with D possibly matching TRBD1 (5 bases). V was clipped by 0 bases and J by 3 bases, with 13 bases between them. The germline CDR1 and CDR2 sequences are SGDLS and YYNGEE. CDR3 length: 16 residues. The CDR3 DNA reads TGTGCCAGCAGCGTAGGGCCGGGGCTGAATGGAAACACCATATATTTT. Translated, it gives CASSVGPGLNGNTIYF.

This rearrangement joins TRBV7-9 to TRBJ2-3; D unclear. The CDR3 contains 15 residues. Germline CDR1 and CDR2: SEHNR and FQNEAQ (reference sequence). Trimming pared 1 base from V and 1 base from J, leaving 9 bases between. The CDR3 protein is CASSLGLTGTDTQYF. The CDR3 nucleotides read TGTGCCAGCAGCTTAGGCCTCACTGGCACAGATACGCAGTATTTT.

The chain is built from TRBV7-6 and TRBJ1-5; D not certain. With 4 bases removed from V and 1 base from J, the gap between germline ends came to 11 bases. This CDR3 contains 15 residues. Per the germline V gene, CDR1 is SGHVS and CDR2 is FNYEAQ. This CDR3 reads CASSSNTGSNQPQHF. Written as DNA, the CDR3 is TGTGCCAGCAGCTCAAACACGGGGAGCAATCAGCCCCAGCATTTT. The entire variable domain, with the rest obtained from reference TRBV7-6 and TRBJ1-5, is as follows: GAGVSQSPRYKVTKRGQDVALRCDPISGHVSLYWYRQALGQGPEFLTYFNYEAQQDKSGLPNDRFSAERPEGSISTLTIQRTEQRDSAMYRCASSSNTGSNQPQHFGDGTRLSIL.

The chain joins TRBV4-1 to TRBJ1-2; unclear D gene. V lost 0 bases and J lost 0, with 8 bases in between. Germline V CDR1 and CDR2: MGHRA, YSYEKL. The CDR3 is 15 amino acids. CDR3 loop: CASSQETVANYGYTF. The CDR3 region has the DNA TGCGCCAGCAGCCAAGAGACGGTAGCTAACTATGGCTACACCTTC.

This clone was counted a few times. The V call is TRBV5-1, the J call TRBJ1-3; the match to TRBD1 covers 7 bases. V shed 1 base and J 1 base; nucleotides not matched to a gene: 2. Germline loops: CDR1 SGHRS, CDR2 YFSETQ. There are 15 residues in the CDR3. The DNA of the CDR3 is TGCGCCAGCAGCTTGACAGGGGAATCTGGAAACACCATATATTTT. This encodes CASSLTGESGNTIYF.

The chain is built from TRBV5-1 and TRBJ1-4; TRBD1 is a possible D gene (5 bases). V dropped 1 base and J dropped 5 bases, with 12 bases sitting between them. The germline CDR1 and CDR2 sequences are SGHRS and YFSETQ. This CDR3 spans 15 amino acids. The CDR3 region has the DNA TGCGCCAGCAGCTTGCAAGTGGGGGGGAATGAAAAACTGTTTTTT. This encodes CASSLQVGGNEKLFF.

The V gene is TRBV2, the J gene TRBJ2-3; D unclear. There are 11 residues in the CDR3. CDR1 SNHLY and CDR2 FYNNEI come from the germline V gene. The V gene lost 4 bases and the J gene lost 9 bases, with 8 bases spanning the gap. CDR3 in DNA: TGTGCCAGCAGTGCTCGGGCGACGCAGTATTTT. It specifies CASSARATQYF.